Listed below are T cell receptor beta chains from one sample, sequenced in a study of beta chain features in type 1 diabetes. The protocol was immunoSEQ multiplex PCR, while the TCRdb copy is restricted to in-frame clones and leaves out a portion. Among about 240,000 clones listed, around 14% were seen once. The sequenced material came from naive CD4+ T cells from blood. The receptor set was obtained from a man aged 25 to 40 with type 1 diabetes. Both conserved end residues are part of each CDR3. The order of the fields is J gene, D gene, clone size, V gene, CDR3 protein, CDR3 DNA. D genes are given only for firm matches. Clone size is shown for a subset of rows, as once, few, many or a class of expanded clone.

>TRBJ2-1|-|few|TRBV15
CATSRDRDSDEQFF
TGTGCCACCAGCAGAGATCGTGATAGCGACGAGCAGTTCTTC
>TRBJ2-5|-|few|TRBV19
CASSIYPRGETQYF
TGTGCCAGTAGTATTTACCCCAGGGGAGAGACCCAGTACTTC
>TRBJ2-1|-|many|TRBV29-1
CSVERGTGYNEQFF
TGCAGCGTTGAAAGAGGGACTGGTTACAATGAGCAGTTCTTC
>TRBJ2-5|-|-|TRBV2
CASSVRGQETQYF
TGTGCCAGCAGTGTCAGGGGCCAAGAGACCCAGTACTTC
>TRBJ2-1|TRBD2|-|TRBV11-2
CASSPGLAGGLDEQFF
TGTGCCAGCAGCCCCGGACTAGCGGGAGGGTTGGATGAGCAGTTCTTC
>TRBJ1-2|TRBD1|few|TRBV18
CASSPGQGSNYGYTF
TGTGCCAGCTCACCAGGACAGGGGAGTAACTATGGCTACACCTTC
>TRBJ2-1|TRBD1|-|TRBV7-2
CASSLSRQGNEQFF
TGTGCCAGCAGCTTAAGTCGACAGGGGAATGAGCAGTTCTTC
>TRBJ2-1|-|-|TRBV6-5
CASSYHDRSSYNEQFF
TGTGCCAGCAGTTACCACGACAGATCGTCCTACAATGAGCAGTTCTTC
>TRBJ1-1|-|-|TRBV6-5
CASSYTQGNPEAFF
TGTGCCAGCAGTTACACTCAGGGGAATCCTGAAGCTTTCTTT
>TRBJ1-2|-|-|TRBV2
CASTPGSRGYTF
TGTGCCAGCACCCCGGGGAGCCGGGGCTACACCTTC
>TRBJ2-7|-|-|TRBV15
CATGPGGGSSYEQYF
TGTGCCACCGGGCCAGGGGGCGGGAGCTCCTACGAGCAGTACTTC
>TRBJ2-6|-|few|TRBV5-1
CASSLSRSGANVLTF
TGCGCCAGCAGCTTGTCGAGGTCCGGGGCCAACGTCCTGACTTTC
>TRBJ2-2|-|-|TRBV27
CASSPPSLTSAGELFF
TGTGCTAGCAGTCCTCCGTCTCTAACCTCGGCCGGGGAGCTGTTTTTT
>TRBJ2-7|-|few|TRBV7-8
CASSLAIRQVLYEQYF
TGTGCCAGCAGCTTAGCGATCCGCCAGGTCCTCTACGAGCAGTACTTC
>TRBJ2-1|-|few|TRBV7-9
CASSRDFNEQFF
TGTGCCAGCAGCCGGGACTTCAATGAGCAGTTCTTC
>TRBJ2-7|TRBD1|-|TRBV7-2
CASSFPGQGLIEQYF
TGTGCCAGCAGCTTCCCGGGACAGGGTTTGATCGAGCAGTACTTC
>TRBJ2-3|-|-|TRBV29-1
CSVLEGRVPDTQYF
TGCAGCGTCCTGGAGGGCAGGGTGCCAGATACGCAGTATTTT
>TRBJ1-1|-|few|TRBV15
CATRGLSAEAFF
TGTGCCACCAGAGGACTAAGCGCTGAAGCTTTCTTT
>TRBJ1-5|-|-|TRBV9
CASSEDNHSNQPQHF
TGTGCCAGCAGCGAAGACAATCATAGCAATCAGCCCCAGCATTTT
>TRBJ2-1|-|few|TRBV2
CASSTRHRDEQFF
TGTGCCAGCAGTACCCGACACAGGGATGAGCAGTTCTTC
>TRBJ2-3|-|-|TRBV10-3
CAISDSADTQYF
TGTGCCATCAGTGATTCCGCAGATACGCAGTATTTT
>TRBJ2-6|TRBD1|few|TRBV28
CAEGASGANVLTF
TGTGCCGAGGGGGCCTCTGGGGCCAACGTCCTGACTTTC
>TRBJ1-1|TRBD1|few|TRBV5-1
CASSSQGGPEAFF
TGCGCCAGCAGCTCTCAGGGGGGCCCTGAAGCTTTCTTT
>TRBJ1-2|TRBD1|-|TRBV6-1
CASRPRGQGNYGYTF
TGTGCCAGCAGGCCGAGAGGACAGGGCAACTATGGCTACACCTTC
>TRBJ2-7|-|few|TRBV30
CACSAHYEQYF
TGTGCCTGCAGTGCCCACTACGAGCAGTACTTC
>TRBJ1-2|-|-|TRBV7-9
CASSPPVLRYGYTF
TGTGCCAGCAGCCCCCCCGTGCTCCGGTATGGCTACACCTTC
>TRBJ2-3|-|-|TRBV2
CASSVSQGNADTQYF
TGTGCCAGCAGTGTTTCACAGGGTAACGCAGATACGCAGTATTTT
>TRBJ2-2|-|-|TRBV2
CASSDLPSVNTGELFF
TGTGCCAGCAGTGATTTGCCTAGCGTGAACACCGGGGAGCTGTTTTTT